This is a list of T cell receptor beta chains from one sample in a study of shared clonotypes between healthy human individuals. Generated by immunoSEQ multiplex PCR, the TCRdb table keeps only in-frame clones and is missing some. The data show 1.6 million or so clones, around 97% seen once. Sequencing input: naive CD4+ T cells sorted from blood. The receptors shown here come from a man between 25 and 39 years old in good health. Each CDR3 is given with its conserved first and last residue. D genes are given only for firm matches. Some rows mark clone size as missing; the rest say once, few, many or name a class of expanded clone.

d_call: -; v_call: TRBV6-6; j_call: TRBJ2-1; clone_size: -; cdr3_aa: CASSYSKAEQFF; cdr3_nt: TGTGCCAGCAGTTACTCGAAGGCTGAGCAGTTCTTC
d_call: TRBD1; v_call: TRBV7-2; j_call: TRBJ2-5; clone_size: -; cdr3_aa: CASSRDRGQETQYF; cdr3_nt: TGTGCCAGCAGCCGGGACAGGGGGCAAGAGACCCAGTACTTC
d_call: -; v_call: TRBV5-6; j_call: TRBJ1-5; clone_size: -; cdr3_aa: CASSLGGGVRNQPQHF; cdr3_nt: TGTGCCAGCAGCTTGGGCGGAGGGGTACGCAATCAGCCCCAGCATTTT
d_call: -; v_call: TRBV7-7; j_call: TRBJ2-5; clone_size: -; cdr3_aa: CASSSLGRVGETQYF; cdr3_nt: TGTGCTAGCAGCTCCCTTGGCAGGGTCGGGGAGACCCAGTACTTC
d_call: -; v_call: TRBV5-1; j_call: TRBJ1-1; clone_size: -; cdr3_aa: CASSLTVYTEAFF; cdr3_nt: TGCGCCAGCAGCTTGACCGTTTACACTGAAGCTTTCTTT
d_call: -; v_call: TRBV5-1; j_call: TRBJ1-4; clone_size: -; cdr3_aa: CASSRATNEKLFF; cdr3_nt: TGCGCCAGCAGTCGAGCAACTAATGAAAAACTGTTTTTT
d_call: -; v_call: TRBV7-9; j_call: TRBJ2-3; clone_size: -; cdr3_aa: CASSPRLGRTDTQYF; cdr3_nt: TGTGCCAGCAGCCCCCGGTTAGGTCGCACAGATACGCAGTATTTT
d_call: -; v_call: TRBV7-2; j_call: TRBJ2-7; clone_size: once; cdr3_aa: CASSILGDEQYF; cdr3_nt: TGTGCCAGCAGCATCTTAGGTGACGAGCAGTACTTC
d_call: -; v_call: TRBV6-6; j_call: TRBJ1-3; clone_size: -; cdr3_aa: CASSLQGPGNTIYF; cdr3_nt: TGTGCCAGCAGTCTACAGGGCCCCGGAAACACCATATATTTT
d_call: TRBD2; v_call: TRBV10-1; j_call: TRBJ2-3; clone_size: once; cdr3_aa: CASSELAGDTDTQYF; cdr3_nt: TGCGCCAGCAGTGAGTTAGCGGGGGACACAGATACGCAGTATTTT
d_call: -; v_call: TRBV10-3; j_call: TRBJ2-1; clone_size: -; cdr3_aa: CATLAESAYNEQFF; cdr3_nt: TGTGCCACCTTAGCAGAGAGCGCCTACAATGAGCAGTTCTTC
d_call: TRBD1; v_call: TRBV30; j_call: TRBJ2-2; clone_size: -; cdr3_aa: CAWGQGGNTGELFF; cdr3_nt: TGTGCCTGGGGACAGGGTGGAAACACCGGGGAGCTGTTTTTT
d_call: -; v_call: TRBV5-4; j_call: TRBJ2-5; clone_size: -; cdr3_aa: CASSQLVAGETQYF; cdr3_nt: TGCGCCAGCAGCCAATTGGTGGCTGGAGAGACCCAGTACTTC
d_call: TRBD1; v_call: TRBV28; j_call: TRBJ2-2; clone_size: -; cdr3_aa: CASSPGGAGTGELFF; cdr3_nt: TGTGCCAGCAGTCCAGGGGGCGCGGGCACCGGGGAGCTGTTTTTT
d_call: TRBD1; v_call: TRBV6-6; j_call: TRBJ2-7; clone_size: once; cdr3_aa: CASSYSDRGAYEQYF; cdr3_nt: TGTGCCAGCAGTTACTCAGACAGGGGGGCCTACGAGCAGTACTTC
d_call: TRBD1; v_call: TRBV5-1; j_call: TRBJ1-1; clone_size: -; cdr3_aa: CASSPLGQGAVEAFF; cdr3_nt: TGCGCCAGCAGCCCCCTAGGACAGGGGGCGGTTGAAGCTTTCTTT
d_call: -; v_call: TRBV2; j_call: TRBJ2-5; clone_size: -; cdr3_aa: CASTRVQETQYF; cdr3_nt: TGTGCCAGCACGCGAGTCCAAGAGACCCAGTACTTC
d_call: TRBD1; v_call: TRBV6-4; j_call: TRBJ1-2; clone_size: -; cdr3_aa: CASSPGTGAGYTF; cdr3_nt: TGTGCCAGCAGCCCCGGGACAGGGGCTGGCTACACCTTC
d_call: -; v_call: TRBV18; j_call: TRBJ2-5; clone_size: -; cdr3_aa: CASESIQGSETQYF; cdr3_nt: TGTGCCAGCGAATCGATACAGGGTTCGGAGACCCAGTACTTC
d_call: -; v_call: TRBV28; j_call: TRBJ2-7; clone_size: -; cdr3_aa: CASSPFPVRINEQYF; cdr3_nt: TGTGCCAGCAGTCCTTTCCCCGTACGTATTAACGAGCAGTACTTC
d_call: TRBD2; v_call: TRBV7-3; j_call: TRBJ2-1; clone_size: -; cdr3_aa: CASSPTSGSVDEQFF; cdr3_nt: TGTGCCAGCAGCCCGACTAGCGGGAGTGTCGATGAGCAGTTCTTC
d_call: TRBD1; v_call: TRBV5-1; j_call: TRBJ2-5; clone_size: -; cdr3_aa: CASSSTGGSQETQYF; cdr3_nt: TGCGCCAGCAGCTCCACAGGGGGGAGCCAAGAGACCCAGTACTTC
d_call: TRBD2; v_call: TRBV4-3; j_call: TRBJ2-1; clone_size: -; cdr3_aa: CASSKRKFSSGESYNEQFF; cdr3_nt: TGCGCCAGCAGCAAACGGAAATTCAGTAGCGGGGAGTCCTACAATGAGCAGTTCTTC
d_call: TRBD2; v_call: TRBV10-1; j_call: TRBJ2-2; clone_size: -; cdr3_aa: CASSEVLASGNTGELFF; cdr3_nt: TGCGCCAGCAGTGAGGTGTTGGCTAGCGGGAACACCGGGGAGCTGTTTTTT
d_call: TRBD2; v_call: TRBV6-1; j_call: TRBJ2-7; clone_size: once; cdr3_aa: CASIEAGGFYEQYF; cdr3_nt: TGTGCCAGCATCGAAGCGGGAGGTTTCTACGAGCAGTACTTC
d_call: -; v_call: TRBV7-9; j_call: TRBJ1-1; clone_size: -; cdr3_aa: CASSLASEAAFF; cdr3_nt: TGTGCCAGCAGCTTAGCGTCCGAGGCAGCTTTCTTT
d_call: TRBD1; v_call: TRBV7-6; j_call: TRBJ2-7; clone_size: -; cdr3_aa: CASSRTGLSEQYF; cdr3_nt: TGTGCCAGCAGCAGGACAGGGTTGAGCGAGCAGTACTTC
d_call: -; v_call: TRBV5-6; j_call: TRBJ1-2; clone_size: -; cdr3_aa: CASTFQGVSGYTF; cdr3_nt: TGTGCCAGCACCTTTCAGGGTGTGTCTGGCTACACCTTC
d_call: -; v_call: TRBV28; j_call: TRBJ2-3; clone_size: -; cdr3_aa: CASSLTGHSSTDTQYF; cdr3_nt: TGTGCCAGCAGTTTAACTGGACACTCTAGCACAGATACGCAGTATTTT
d_call: TRBD1; v_call: TRBV28; j_call: TRBJ2-7; clone_size: once; cdr3_aa: CASSWDSSYEQYF; cdr3_nt: TGTGCCAGCAGTTGGGACAGCTCCTACGAGCAGTACTTC
d_call: -; v_call: TRBV19; j_call: TRBJ2-3; clone_size: -; cdr3_aa: CASKAASTDTQYF; cdr3_nt: TGTGCCAGTAAGGCAGCCAGCACAGATACGCAGTATTTT
d_call: -; v_call: TRBV28; j_call: TRBJ2-4; clone_size: once; cdr3_aa: CASSLFGTLSGYIQYF; cdr3_nt: TGTGCCAGCAGTTTATTCGGGACTCTCTCCGGGTACATTCAGTACTTC
d_call: -; v_call: TRBV29-1; j_call: TRBJ2-1; clone_size: -; cdr3_aa: CSVCTSSYNEQFF; cdr3_nt: TGCAGCGTCTGTACTAGTTCCTACAATGAGCAGTTCTTC
d_call: -; v_call: TRBV18; j_call: TRBJ2-3; clone_size: -; cdr3_aa: CASSPLVAITDTQYF; cdr3_nt: TGTGCCAGCTCACCACTGGTGGCTATAACAGATACGCAGTATTTT
d_call: TRBD1; v_call: TRBV28; j_call: TRBJ2-7; clone_size: -; cdr3_aa: CASSTPGQGAYEQYF; cdr3_nt: TGTGCCAGCAGTACCCCCGGACAGGGGGCCTACGAGCAGTACTTC
d_call: -; v_call: TRBV9; j_call: TRBJ2-3; clone_size: -; cdr3_aa: CASSARGSSTDTQYF; cdr3_nt: TGTGCCAGCAGCGCTCGCGGATCTAGCACAGATACGCAGTATTTT
d_call: -; v_call: TRBV18; j_call: TRBJ2-7; clone_size: -; cdr3_aa: CASSSIGGSEQYF; cdr3_nt: TGTGCCAGCTCCTCCATCGGTGGGTCAGAGCAGTACTTC
d_call: TRBD2; v_call: TRBV7-9; j_call: TRBJ2-7; clone_size: -; cdr3_aa: CASSLVASGDKQYF; cdr3_nt: TGTGCCAGCAGCTTAGTGGCTAGCGGGGACAAGCAGTACTTC
d_call: -; v_call: TRBV5-4; j_call: TRBJ2-1; clone_size: -; cdr3_aa: CASSLYGSEQFF; cdr3_nt: TGTGCCAGCAGCTTGTACGGGAGCGAGCAGTTCTTC
d_call: -; v_call: TRBV5-5; j_call: TRBJ2-7; clone_size: -; cdr3_aa: CASSWFRDSSYEQYF; cdr3_nt: TGTGCCAGCAGCTGGTTCCGGGACTCTTCCTACGAGCAGTACTTC
d_call: TRBD2; v_call: TRBV19; j_call: TRBJ2-5; clone_size: -; cdr3_aa: CASKPSGTEKTQYF; cdr3_nt: TGTGCCAGTAAACCTAGCGGTACTGAAAAGACCCAGTACTTC
d_call: -; v_call: TRBV5-3; j_call: TRBJ2-5; clone_size: -; cdr3_aa: CARSPRTDQETQYF; cdr3_nt: TGTGCCAGAAGCCCCCGGACAGACCAAGAGACCCAGTACTTC
d_call: TRBD2; v_call: TRBV19; j_call: TRBJ2-5; clone_size: -; cdr3_aa: CASSDSGSFGETQYF; cdr3_nt: TGTGCCAGTTCGGATAGCGGGAGTTTTGGGGAGACCCAGTACTTC
d_call: TRBD1; v_call: TRBV25-1; j_call: TRBJ2-1; clone_size: -; cdr3_aa: CASSEYGQGNEQFF; cdr3_nt: TGTGCCAGCAGTGAATACGGACAGGGTAATGAGCAGTTCTTC